This T cell receptor beta chain stems from a study of T cells in tuberculosis. Sample time point: new active TB diagnosis, blood taken before or within 7 days of starting treatment. Germline CDR1 is KGHSH and CDR2 is LQKENI. The CDR3 spans 17 residues. V shed 3 bases, J shed 10 bases, and the junction held 11 bases outside the gene matches. Sequencing was performed with immunoSEQ multiplex PCR; in TCRdb, only in-frame clones are kept and a portion is missing. The sample has tens of thousands of clones, around 92% seen once. The material was PBMCs, obtained at tuberculosis diagnosis. The clonotype was recovered from an adult with tuberculosis. Some clones in this sample may be carry-over from other donors' samples. V usage is TRBV18 and J usage is TRBJ1-6, with 11 bases that match TRBD1. CDR3 residues: CASSPGGQGAVFSPLHF. Here the CDR3 DNA reads TGTGCCAGCTCACCGGGCGGACAGGGGGCTGTTTTCTCACCCCTCCACTTT.